Listed below are T cell receptor beta chains from one sample, sequenced in a study of follicular helper T cells after annual influenza vaccination. Clones were read by immunoSEQ multiplex PCR, and TCRdb kept only the in-frame ones, dropping some. The table shows 3,900 or so clones, with 82% occurring only once. Sequenced here: CXCR5- memory CD4+ T cells sorted from blood, sampled 7 days after influenza vaccination. These receptors came from an adult who received the influenza vaccine. The CDR3 runs from the conserved cysteine through the conserved F or W. D genes are given only for firm matches. The size field is filled for only some rows; it gives once, few, many or a size class.

j_call	cdr3_length	clone_size	d_call	v_call	cdr3_nt	cdr3_aa
TRBJ1-2	15	few	-	TRBV19	TGTGCCAGTAGTATGGGTCCTACCAGGGGCTATGGCTACACCTTC	CASSMGPTRGYGYTF
TRBJ2-1	16	-	TRBD2	TRBV25-1	TGTGCCAGCAGTGAAGTTAGCGGGGCGAGGGATCATGAGCAGTTCTTC	CASSEVSGARDHEQFF
TRBJ1-5	13	-	-	TRBV19	TGTGCCAGTAGGGTGGAGGGAGGGCAGCCCCAGCATTTT	CASRVEGGQPQHF
TRBJ1-2	14	-	-	TRBV6-1	TGTGCCAGCAGTGAAGGGACGGTGAACTATGGCTACACCTTC	CASSEGTVNYGYTF
TRBJ1-1	14	-	-	TRBV7-9	TGTGCCAGCAGCCTGCTTTTCGGTGGCACTGAAGCTTTCTTT	CASSLLFGGTEAFF
TRBJ2-7	15	-	-	TRBV19	TGTGCCAGTAGTAAGGGGTTTACCTTTGACTACGAGCAGTACTTC	CASSKGFTFDYEQYF
TRBJ1-2	14	-	TRBD1	TRBV5-6	TGTGCCAGCAGCTTGTCGGCAGGGGGCATTGGCTACACCTTC	CASSLSAGGIGYTF
TRBJ2-5	11	-	-	TRBV7-9	TGTGCCAGCAGCCCCGCGGAGACCCAGTACTTC	CASSPAETQYF
TRBJ1-1	19	once	-	TRBV30	TGTGCCTGGAGTGTACCTTGGACTACACCGTTTTTCATGAACACTGAAGCTTTCTTT	CAWSVPWTTPFFMNTEAFF
TRBJ1-1	12	-	-	TRBV6-9	TGTGCCAGCAGGAGGGGTAACACTGAAGCTTTCTTT	CASRRGNTEAFF
TRBJ2-5	15	once	TRBD2	TRBV11-2	TGTGCCAGCAGTAGCAGCGGGGGGTACCAAGAGACCCAGTACTTC	CASSSSGGYQETQYF
TRBJ2-4	13	-	-	TRBV11-3	TGTGCCAGCAGCTTTCGTGAGGGAAACATTCAGTACTTC	CASSFREGNIQYF
TRBJ1-6	13	-	-	TRBV7-3	TGTGCCAGCAGCTTATACTCTAATTCACCCCTCCACTTT	CASSLYSNSPLHF
TRBJ1-6	17	-	-	TRBV7-8	TGTGCCAGCAGCTTGAAGGGACGGAGCTCCTATAATTCACCCCTCCACTTT	CASSLKGRSSYNSPLHF
TRBJ1-6	11	-	-	TRBV28	TGTGCCAGCAGTTTTAGTTCACCCCTCCACTTT	CASSFSSPLHF
TRBJ1-1	12	-	-	TRBV19	TGTGCCAGTAAGGATATGAACACTGAAGCTTTCTTT	CASKDMNTEAFF